This paragraph covers one TCR beta chain sequence. There are a few counts of this clonotype. Its antigen is unknown. The input lacks base qualities; no much larger clone sits a single base away. These data are taken from a study of T cells after yellow fever vaccination (dated by TCRdb to about 2019). Regarding the study in general: The SMART-Seq v4 Ultra Low Input RNA kit was used to prepare libraries from fractions with low cell numbers. Bulk TCR alpha and beta repertoires were sequenced longitudinally to track T-cell clones before and after primary and booster YFV17D yellow fever vaccination. Two healthy male donors made up the cohort, one aged 18 to 29 years and the other aged 30 to 40 years. Blood was drawn at multiple timepoints before and after primary and secondary immunization, with bulk PBMC replicates and cell subsets isolated.

The research as a whole found: The secondary T-cell response was weaker than the primary response but faster, peaking on day 5 instead of day 15. A small fraction of clonotypes appeared in both the CD4 and CD8 compartments, likely as a result of convergent recombination. The study included only two donors, which limits how far the findings can be generalized. Because abundant contaminating clonotypes from the bulk population could be contained in FACS-sorted repertoires, computational filtering was required. Most clones expanded after primary vaccination (around 96% of CD4 and approximately 90% of CD8) were re-detected after the booster, suggesting that broad memory maintenance occurred.

The CDR3, cysteine through phenylalanine, is 15 amino acids long. Only the CDR3 DNA stays, 45 bases, in frame from base 1. The V and J ends are trimmed by 0 bases and 0 bases, leaving 8 bases between them. The germline V gene supplies CDR1 SGHTA and CDR2 FQGTGA. TCR cDNA was synthesized by 5'RACE template switching, through which a universal primer site and unique molecular identifiers were introduced. Priming for cDNA synthesis came from both the TCR alpha and TCR beta constant segments. Library amplification used two PCR steps, and the second PCR step added sample barcodes and sequencing adapters. Libraries were sequenced on Illumina HiSeq 2500 (2x100 bp) or NovaSeq (2x150 bp). From the authors' description of their analysis: MIGEC handled demultiplexing of reads and collapsing into UMI consensus sequences, while MiXCR performed V(D)J alignment. Vaccine-responding clonotypes were identified with edgeR using replicate PBMC samples, with FDR below 0.01 and a log2 fold change above 5 up to day 15 being required. Each bulk clonotype was labeled CD4 or CD8 based on which sequenced repertoire, CD4 or CD8, contained the clonotype at higher abundance. The raw public data were reprocessed by TCRdb itself: fastp quality trimming at Q25, MiXCR clonotype calling, in-frame beta chains only. CDR3 protein duplicates are merged, each entry listing the most common genes and DNA. Here the V and J calls rest on TCRdb's processing, not on the authors' analysis. The sample profile shows 200,000 to 250,000 distinct CDR3 sequences; 6.9% of them were found once. The top ten clonotypes cover 0.65% to 0.9% of the sample.

Sample treatment or condition, as interpreted from the label and publication: live attenuated yellow fever vaccine strain. A standard Ficoll-Paque protocol was used to isolate PBMCs from peripheral blood. Dynabeads CD4 and CD8 positive selection kits were used to isolate CD4 and CD8 T-cell fractions. TriZol was used to extract RNA from bulk PBMCs, from CD4 and CD8 fractions, and from dextramer-positive and dextramer-negative fractions. The material sequenced was CD4+ T cells sorted from PBMCs, taken 15 days after the yellow fever booster vaccination. This clonotype was obtained from a man younger than 45 who received the YFV17D yellow fever vaccine. Rearrangement joined TRBV7-3 to TRBJ1-1; TRBD1 is possibly the D segment (5 matching bases). CDR3 region: CASSLTGALNTEAFF. The DNA sequence is TGTGCCAGCAGCTTAACAGGGGCCTTGAACACTGAAGCTTTCTTT.